One sample yielded the 14 T cell receptor beta chains listed below, sequenced in a study of OX40 agonist ivuxolimab in advanced cancers. The table came from immunoSEQ multiplex PCR; TCRdb's copy has only in-frame clones and leaves some out. The sample holds 50,000 or so clones, 70% to 90% seen once. Sequencing used CD4+ or CD8+ T cells sorted from blood, obtained in a trial of the OX40 agonist ivuxolimab. These receptors all stem from an adult with an advanced solid tumor such as melanoma, head and neck, liver or kidney cancer.

The genes are TRBV7-8 and TRBJ1-6; 10 bases fit TRBD1. This CDR3 is built from 14 residues. Germline values: CDR1 SGHVS, CDR2 FQNEAQ. Trimming at V came to 3 bases and at J to 9 bases, leaving 2 bases not matched to a gene. Here the CDR3 reads CASSFDRGPSPLHF. Written as DNA, the CDR3 is TGTGCCAGCAGCTTCGACAGGGGGCCTTCACCCCTCCACTTT. Combining the CDR3 with reference TRBV7-8 and TRBJ1-6 gives the whole variable domain GAGVSQSPRYKVAKRGQDVALRCDPISGHVSLFWYQQALGQGPEFLTYFQNEAQLDKSGLPSDRFFAERPEGSVSTLKIQRTQQEDSAVYLCASSFDRGPSPLHFGNGTRLTVT.

J is TRBJ1-5 and V is TRBV2; D is perhaps TRBD1 (5 bases). Germline CDR1 is SNHLY and CDR2 is FYNNEI. The CDR3 loop spans 15 amino acids. V was cut by 4 bases and J by 8 bases, with 18 bases left in between. CDR3 region: CASSGYRDGEKPQHF. The CDR3 nucleotides read TGTGCCAGCAGTGGCTACCGGGACGGAGAGAAGCCCCAGCATTTT.

This chain joins TRBV11-2 and TRBJ1-5; D ambiguous. V was trimmed by 1 base and J by 7 bases, leaving 11 bases between them. The CDR3 covers 14 residues. The germline CDR1 and CDR2 sequences are SGHAT and FQNNGV. The CDR3 DNA sequence: TGTGCCAGCAGCTTAGGGAGGCCGGAGCAGCCCCAGCATTTT. It is translated as CASSLGRPEQPQHF.

The chain recombines TRBV7-8 with TRBJ2-6; D is perhaps TRBD1 (6 bases). The CDR3 sequence is 19 residues long. Trimming took off 5 bases at V and 0 bases at J, with 20 bases between the two ends. CDR1 is SGHVS, CDR2 FQNEAQ, per germline. The CDR3 here is CASSPPVDRSLSGANVLTF. CDR3 in DNA: TGTGCCAGCAGCCCCCCAGTGGACAGATCCCTCTCTGGGGCCAACGTCCTGACTTTC.

The rearrangement joins TRBV5-6 to TRBJ2-1, with D possibly TRBD1 on 5 matching bases. From germline, CDR1 is SGHDT and CDR2 YYEEEE. Trimming took off 4 bases at V and 3 bases at J, with 17 bases between the two ends. The CDR3 is 16 amino acids. The DNA for the CDR3 is TGTGCCAGCAGCCCTGTCTTACGAAGGGGCTACAATGAGCAGTTCTTC. Translation gives CASSPVLRRGYNEQFF.

J is TRBJ2-5 and V is TRBV27, with 7 positions matching TRBD2. Germline-derived CDR1 and CDR2 are MNHEY and SMNVEV (reference sequence). Unmatched junction bases numbered 15, after V lost 6 bases and J lost 5 bases. The CDR3 contains 16 residues. The CDR3, as DNA: TGTGCCAGCAGCCCCCCCGGGGAGGGATGGGGGGAGACCCAGTACTTC. It yields the protein CASSPPGEGWGETQYF.

This clone was observed a single time. The chain joins TRBV6-5 to TRBJ1-2; D possibly corresponds to TRBD1 (6 bases). This CDR3 is 13 amino acids long. The V and J ends lost 3 bases and 3 bases respectively, with 8 bases between them. The germline CDR1 and CDR2 sequences are MNHEY and SVGAGI. As DNA, the CDR3 is TGTGCCAGCAGTTATGGGGGCCACTATGGCTACACCTTC. This encodes CASSYGGHYGYTF.

V is TRBV9 and J is TRBJ2-3; 7 nucleotides align to TRBD2. Germline V gene data show CDR1 as SGDLS and CDR2 as YYNGEE. Trimming cost V 0 bases and J 3 bases; bases outside gene matches: 7. This CDR3 is 16 amino acids long. CDR3 protein: CASSVEAGTVTDTQYF. CDR3 bases: TGTGCCAGCAGCGTAGAAGCGGGGACGGTAACAGATACGCAGTATTTT.

The chain joins TRBV28 to TRBJ2-5, with 11 bases that match TRBD2. The DNA end is a closer match to TRBJ2-7, so the J assignment may be wrong. CDR1 MDHEN and CDR2 SYDVKM come from the germline V gene. The CDR3 runs 18 residues. The CDR3 DNA follows: TGTGCCAGCAGTCCCCGGGGTAGCGGGGGGGCGAGCTCCTACGAGCAGTACTTC. Its protein product is CASSPRGSGGASSYEQYF.

This sequence joins TRBV5-6 and TRBJ1-1, with 8 positions matching TRBD1. The germline V gene encodes CDR1 SGHDT and CDR2 YYEEEE. V lost 4 bases and J lost 2; bases outside the gene matches: 7. The CDR3 loop spans 15 amino acids. CDR3 in amino acids: CASSPLGQGNTEAFF. CDR3 coding DNA: TGTGCCAGCAGCCCCCTCGGACAGGGAAACACTGAAGCTTTCTTT.

The CDR3 nucleotides are TGTGCCAGCAGACAAATCAGGGGGCGTACCGGGGAGCTGTTTTTT. Its translation is CASRQIRGRTGELFF. This chain joins TRBV6-6 and TRBJ2-2, with 8 nucleotides matching TRBD1. The germline V gene has CDR1 MNHNY and CDR2 SVGAGI (reference sequence). V gave up 6 bases and J gave up 5 bases; unmatched junction bases: 8. This CDR3 comprises 15 residues.

The chain uses TRBV10-1 and TRBJ2-7, with D tentatively TRBD1 (5 bases). The CDR3 covers 13 residues. CDR1 is WNHNN, CDR2 SYGVQD, per germline (reference sequence). V was shortened by 3 bases and J by 0 bases, with 6 bases between the two germline ends. The CDR3 DNA sequence: TGCGCCAGCAGTGAAACAGGCTCCTACGAGCAGTACTTC. Translated, it gives CASSETGSYEQYF.

The chain employs TRBV7-6 and TRBJ2-1; no reliable D call. This CDR3 is built from 14 residues. The germline gives CDR1 SGHVS, CDR2 FNYEAQ. V was shortened by 7 bases and J by 4 bases, with 14 bases between the two germline ends. The CDR3 bases are TGTGCCAGCACCGTTGGTAATGGGTACAATGAGCAGTTCTTC. It specifies CASTVGNGYNEQFF.

The genes are TRBV14 and TRBJ1-1, with a possible D match to TRBD1 (5 bases). V lost 0 bases to trimming and J lost 8 bases, with 10 bases between them. This CDR3 has 13 amino acids. Germline-derived CDR1 and CDR2 are SGHDN and FVKESK. The CDR3 loop reads CASSQDLRGEAFF. The DNA for the CDR3 is TGTGCCAGCAGCCAAGATTTAAGGGGCGAAGCTTTCTTT.